A selection of T cell receptor beta chains follows, all from one sample in a study of T cell responses to AZD1222 COVID-19 vaccine. The data were produced by immunoSEQ multiplex PCR, yet TCRdb's version contains in-frame clones alone and is incomplete. Of 150,000 or so clones in the sample, roughly 90% are singletons; the top ten hold about 1.3%. The sequencing here drew on peripheral blood, taken on day 0 of AZD1222 vaccination. Receptor source: an adult in good health. The CDR3 runs from the conserved cysteine through the conserved F or W. The order of the fields is D gene, J gene, V gene, clone size, CDR3 protein, CDR3 DNA. D genes are given only for firm matches. Where a row states a size, it is once, few, many or the class of an expanded clone; other rows omit it.

NA,TRBJ1-5,TRBV6-2/TRBV6-3,NA,CASSSSHQGPAAFNQPQHF,TGTGCCAGCAGTTCATCACATCAGGGGCCCGCTGCTTTCAATCAGCCCCAGCATTTT
TRBD2,TRBJ2-7,TRBV9,NA,CASSVGAGGRYEQYF,TGTGCCAGCAGCGTAGGTGCGGGGGGCAGGTACGAGCAGTACTTC
NA,TRBJ2-7,TRBV10-1,NA,CASSRTSAGEQYF,TGCGCCAGCAGCCGGACCTCTGCAGGGGAGCAGTACTTC
NA,TRBJ1-6,TRBV19,NA,CASSSRRDTGMDSPLHF,TGTGCCAGTAGTTCACGCCGGGACACGGGGATGGATTCACCCCTCCACTTT
NA,TRBJ1-2,TRBV5-1,NA,CASSLDTTGGYTF,TGCGCCAGCAGCTTGGACACCACAGGTGGCTACACCTTC
NA,TRBJ2-7,TRBV5-1,NA,CASSLAVAGAPYEQYF,TGCGCCAGCAGCTTGGCCGTGGCAGGGGCCCCCTACGAGCAGTACTTC
NA,TRBJ2-7,TRBV5-5,NA,CASSGTGQGSFYEQYF,TGTGCCAGCAGCGGGACGGGGCAGGGTTCTTTCTACGAGCAGTACTTC
NA,TRBJ2-5,TRBV5-4,NA,CASSSDRGLQETQYF,TGTGCCAGCAGCTCAGACCGGGGCCTCCAAGAGACCCAGTACTTC
TRBD1,TRBJ2-7,TRBV7-9,once,CASSPWWDSYNEQYF,TGTGCCAGCAGCCCATGGTGGGACAGTTACAACGAGCAGTACTTC
NA,TRBJ1-5,TRBV4-3,NA,CASSQDIGGTNQPQHF,TGCGCCAGCAGCCAAGATATTGGTGGGACTAATCAGCCCCAGCATTTT
TRBD2,TRBJ2-1,TRBV9,NA,CASSVEGSGSSYNEQFF,TGTGCCAGCAGCGTAGAAGGGAGCGGGAGCTCCTACAATGAGCAGTTCTTC
TRBD2,TRBJ2-3,TRBV18,NA,CATGTSGLTDTQYF,TGTGCCACCGGGACTAGCGGCCTCACAGATACGCAGTATTTT
TRBD1,TRBJ2-7,TRBV14,NA,CASSQVGQGDQYF,TGTGCCAGCAGCCAAGTTGGACAGGGGGATCAGTACTTC
NA,TRBJ1-6,TRBV19,NA,CASSTRSSYNSPLHF,TGTGCCAGTAGTACCAGGAGCTCCTATAATTCACCCCTCCACTTT
TRBD1,TRBJ2-1,TRBV19,few,CASSIGRGDREQFF,TGTGCCAGTAGTATAGGCAGAGGGGACAGGGAGCAGTTCTTC
TRBD1,TRBJ2-1,TRBV24-1,once,CATSDLDRGGYNEQFF,TGTGCCACCAGTGATTTGGACAGGGGGGGGTACAATGAGCAGTTCTTC
TRBD1,TRBJ2-2,TRBV7-3,NA,CASSPTTGATLFF,TGTGCCAGCAGCCCGACGACAGGGGCGACCCTGTTTTTT
TRBD2,TRBJ2-1,TRBV28,NA,CASSSRLAGGNEQFF,TGTGCCAGCAGTTCCAGACTAGCGGGAGGGAATGAGCAGTTCTTC
TRBD1,TRBJ1-3,TRBV6-5,NA,CASSYHSGGSGNTIYF,TGTGCCAGCAGTTACCATTCAGGGGGCTCTGGAAACACCATATATTTT
NA,TRBJ2-5,TRBV15,NA,CATSRDTGAQETQYF,TGTGCCACCAGCAGAGATACGGGGGCGCAAGAGACCCAGTACTTC
NA,TRBJ2-2,TRBV4-2,NA,CASSQENRVAGELFF,TGTGCCAGCAGCCAAGAAAACAGGGTCGCCGGGGAGCTGTTTTTT
TRBD2,TRBJ2-1,TRBV30,NA,CAWSSYRTSGGSYNEQFF,TGTGCCTGGAGCTCGTACCGCACTAGCGGGGGCTCCTACAATGAGCAGTTCTTC
NA,TRBJ1-2,TRBV7-8,NA,CASSPQTGVGVRKMAYGYTF,TGTGCCAGCAGCCCCCAGACTGGGGTTGGGGTTCGAAAGATGGCCTATGGCTACACCTTC
NA,TRBJ1-3,TRBV7-2,NA,CASSQISGNTIYF,TGTGCCAGCAGCCAAATCTCTGGAAACACCATATATTTT
TRBD1,TRBJ2-5,TRBV6-1,NA,CASSELAGGGQETQYF,TGTGCCAGCAGTGAACTGGCAGGGGGCGGCCAAGAGACCCAGTACTTC
TRBD1,TRBJ2-3,TRBV5-1,NA,CASSPRTGGDTQYF,TGCGCCAGCAGCCCACGGACAGGGGGGGATACGCAGTATTTT
TRBD1,TRBJ1-5,TRBV7-9,NA,CASTRDRGQPQHF,TGTGCCAGTACTAGGGACAGGGGTCAGCCCCAGCATTTT
NA,TRBJ1-1,TRBV29-1,NA,CSAEWNTEAFF,TGCAGCGCGGAATGGAACACTGAAGCTTTCTTT
TRBD1,TRBJ1-4,TRBV19,NA,CASYPGQGREKLFF,TGTGCCAGTTATCCGGGACAGGGTCGAGAAAAACTGTTTTTT
NA,TRBJ2-7,TRBV11-2,NA,CASSLGQAPVLSYEQYF,TGTGCCAGCAGCTTAGGACAGGCCCCCGTCCTATCTTACGAGCAGTACTTC
NA,TRBJ2-7,TRBV5-4,NA,CASSLGTNLDEQYF,TGTGCCAGCAGCTTGGGTACGAATTTGGACGAGCAGTACTTC
NA,TRBJ1-6,TRBV7-9,NA,CASSLALGVTYNSPLHF,TGTGCCAGCAGCTTAGCGCTTGGAGTTACCTATAATTCACCCCTCCACTTT